What follows are 9 T cell receptor beta chains derived from one specimen sequenced in a study of beta chain features in type 1 diabetes. Study results and limitations: Shortening of TCRB CDR3s, moderate but significant, appeared in all four CD4+ subsets of Type 1 diabetes patients.

Their recognized antigens are unknown. Reverse transcribing all isolated RNA meant expressed TCRB transcripts were sequenced. This table comes from immunoSEQ multiplex PCR, and its TCRdb copy is limited to in-frame clones, with some not included. The data contain more than 300,000 clones, around 10% of them singletons. The sequenced sample consisted of central memory CD4+ T cells from blood. The receptors shown here come from a man younger than 40 with type 1 diabetes.

This clone was observed at least ten times. This chain joins TRBV19 and TRBJ1-2; 7 bases fit TRBD1. After removal of 3 bases from V and 4 bases from J, the junction contained 8 bases not matched to a gene. This CDR3 is built from 15 residues. The germline V gene has CDR1 LNHDA and CDR2 SQIVND (reference sequence). The CDR3: CASSIMPGGPYGYTF. CDR3 nucleotides: TGTGCCAGTAGTATCATGCCAGGGGGACCCTATGGCTACACCTTC.

This clone was seen a few times. The chain combines TRBV5-1 with TRBJ2-3; D not resolved. CDR1 is SGHRS and CDR2 is YFSETQ in the germline V gene. This CDR3 comprises 15 residues. Trimming pared 2 bases from V and 0 bases from J, leaving 10 bases between. The CDR3 sequence: CASSFTAQSTDTQYF. CDR3 in DNA: TGCGCCAGCAGCTTCACAGCTCAAAGCACAGATACGCAGTATTTT.

V gene TRBV18 combines with J gene TRBJ2-5, with D possibly being TRBD2 (6 bases). V was trimmed by 0 bases and J by 5 bases, leaving 13 bases between them. Germline CDR1 and CDR2: KGHSH and LQKENI. This CDR3 is built from 15 residues. The CDR3 is CASSPPLEGRETQYF. For the CDR3, the DNA is TGTGCCAGCTCACCACCTTTGGAGGGACGGGAGACCCAGTACTTC.

The chain carries TRBV4-3 and TRBJ1-5; no reliable D call. Germline V gene lookup returns CDR1 LGHNA and CDR2 YSLEER. This CDR3 contains 12 residues. Trimming took off 8 bases at V and 9 bases at J, with 14 bases between the two ends. CDR3 amino acids: CASQSPPSPQHF. CDR3 in DNA: TGCGCCAGCCAAAGCCCCCCCTCGCCCCAGCATTTT.

This clone was counted ten times or more. CDR3 sequence reads: CASRPSGPRGNQPQHF. In DNA form, the CDR3 reads TGTGCCAGCAGGCCGTCAGGTCCTAGGGGCAATCAGCCCCAGCATTTT. The V call is TRBV27, the J call TRBJ1-5; D gene uncertain. Deletions cut 6 bases from V and 2 bases from J, with 17 bases between. Germline V CDR1 and CDR2: MNHEY, SMNVEV (reference sequence). CDR3 size: 16 residues.

A note on this clone: The junction departs from the called germline gene at one end, perhaps through a read error. The chain combines TRBV6-1 with TRBJ2-1, with D possibly being TRBD1 (7 bases). Germline-derived CDR1 and CDR2 are MNHNS and SASEGT. There are 14 residues in the CDR3. The CDR3: CAISEGQGGNEQFF. Written as DNA, the CDR3 is TGTGCCATCAGTGAAGGCCAGGGGGGTAATGAGCAGTTCTTC.

The V call is TRBV29-1, the J call TRBJ2-7; D tentatively fits TRBD1 or TRBD2 (5 bases each). The V end was cut by 4 bases, the J end by 6 bases, with 10 bases between. This CDR3 contains 11 residues. Germline loops: CDR1 SQVTM, CDR2 ANQGSEA. This chain's CDR3 is CSVGGFREQYF. DNA for the CDR3: TGCAGCGTTGGGGGGTTCCGCGAGCAGTACTTC.

J is TRBJ2-2 and V is TRBV7-8; possibly TRBD2 for D (6 bases). The CDR3 length is 12 residues. Looked up from germline, CDR1 is SGHVS and CDR2 is FQNEAQ. This CDR3 is CAGGPHTGELFF. CDR3 coding DNA: TGTGCTGGAGGGCCACACACCGGGGAGCTGTTTTTT.

This clone was seen a few times. This chain connects TRBV5-1 to TRBJ1-4; no definite D call. The length of the CDR3 is 14 residues. Germline-derived CDR1 and CDR2 are SGHRS and YFSETQ. V was trimmed by 1 base and J by 3 bases, leaving 7 bases between them. CDR3: CASSLNSPNEKLFF. The CDR3 DNA reads as TGCGCCAGCAGCTTGAACAGCCCTAATGAAAAACTGTTTTTT.